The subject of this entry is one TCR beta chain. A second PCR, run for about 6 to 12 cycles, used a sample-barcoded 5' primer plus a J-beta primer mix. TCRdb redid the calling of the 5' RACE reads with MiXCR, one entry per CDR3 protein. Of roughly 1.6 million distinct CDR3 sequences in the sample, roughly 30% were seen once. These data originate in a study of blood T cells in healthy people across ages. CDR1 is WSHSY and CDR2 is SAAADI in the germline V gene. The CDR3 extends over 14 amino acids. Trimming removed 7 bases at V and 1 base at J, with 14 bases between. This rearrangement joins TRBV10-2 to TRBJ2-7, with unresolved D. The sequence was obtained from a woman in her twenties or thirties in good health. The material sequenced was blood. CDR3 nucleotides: TGCGCCAGCAAGGCGGCCGTCCCTTCCTACGAGCAGTACTTC. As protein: CASKAAVPSYEQYF.